A single sample gave rise to the 31 T cell receptor beta chains below, sequenced in a study of CD8+ T cells in alopecia areata. Extracted RNA was reverse transcribed into cDNA, the sequencing template. Clones were sequenced by immunoSEQ multiplex PCR, and TCRdb holds only the in-frame ones, with some missing. In the table there are some 190,000 clones, just under 65% of which are singletons. The sample's treatment: oral pan-JAK inhibitor, 5-10 mg twice daily. Specimen: CD4+ T cells sorted from blood, collected around week 50, from a patient treated with tofacitinib. Receptor source: a human donor with alopecia areata.

This sequence joins TRBV2 and TRBJ1-2, with D unresolved. Trimming took 6 bases from V and 4 from J, leaving 12 bases between them. The CDR3 consists of 13 residues. CDR1 and CDR2 (germline): SNHLY, FYNNEI. CDR3 in amino acids: CASSRQDPYGYTF. DNA of the CDR3: TGTGCCAGCAGCCGTCAAGACCCCTATGGCTACACCTTC.

This clone was seen a few times. V is TRBV16 and J is TRBJ2-1; D is ambiguous. Germline V gene sequence: CDR1 KGHSY, CDR2 FQNENV. Trimming cost V 4 bases and J 9 bases, with 7 bases left between them. The CDR3 runs to 11 residues. The CDR3 DNA is TGTGCCAGCAGCCTTTATGGTGAGCAGTTCTTC. Protein product: CASSLYGEQFF. The variable domain in full, completed from reference TRBV16 and TRBJ2-1, reads GEEVAQTPKHLVRGEGQKAKLYCAPIKGHSYVFWYQQVLKNEFKFLISFQNENVFDETGMPKERFSAKCLPNSPCSLEIQATKLEDSAVYFCASSLYGEQFFGPGTRLTVL.

The V and J genes are TRBV18 and TRBJ2-5; D unresolved. V lost 6 bases and J lost 2, with 16 bases in between. Per the germline V gene, CDR1 is KGHSH and CDR2 is LQKENI. This CDR3 comprises 15 residues. In DNA, the CDR3 is TGTGCCAGCTCGCTCACAGATTTCGGACAAGAGACCCAGTACTTC. Amino acid sequence: CASSLTDFGQETQYF.

V gene TRBV5-1 combines with J gene TRBJ2-5; D perhaps matches TRBD1 (5 bases). The germline V gene has CDR1 SGHRS and CDR2 YFSETQ. The CDR3 spans 15 residues. With 1 base removed from V and 2 bases from J, the gap between germline ends came to 12 bases. The CDR3 nucleotides are TGCGCCAGCAGCTTGCAGGGAAATCTGCAAGAGACCCAGTACTTC. Amino acid sequence: CASSLQGNLQETQYF.

In this sample, this clone turned up a few times. This chain uses TRBV30 with TRBJ2-5, with D possibly being TRBD2 (7 bases). The CDR3 has 14 residues. The germline CDR1 and CDR2 sequences are GTSNPN and SVGIG (reference sequence). V lost 0 bases and J lost 4, with 12 bases in between. CDR3 DNA: TGTGCCTGGAGTGTCGGGGGGCGCGGAGAGACCCAGTACTTC. Amino acids: CAWSVGGRGETQYF.

The CDR3 DNA reads TGTGCCAGCTCACCAAAATCCGGGTTAGGGGCGGAAGCTTTCTTT. Translation gives CASSPKSGLGAEAFF. V and J are TRBV18 and TRBJ1-1, with a weak D call TRBD1 (5 bases). Looked up from germline, CDR1 is KGHSH and CDR2 is LQKENI. CDR3 length equals 15 residues. The V end was cut by 2 bases, the J end by 8 bases, with 18 bases between.

This clone showed up just a few times. The chain links TRBV15 to TRBJ1-6; 9 bases line up with TRBD1. The CDR3 totals 15 residues. Per the germline V gene, CDR1 is LNHNV and CDR2 is YYDKDF (reference sequence). Trimming took 0 bases from V and 6 from J; bases not matched to a gene: 0. The CDR3 DNA follows: TGTGCCACCAGCAGAGAGGACAGGGGTAATTCACCCCTCCACTTT. Translating gives CATSREDRGNSPLHF.

This clone was seen just once. The V call is TRBV29-1, the J call TRBJ2-1; 12 nucleotides match TRBD2. The ends lost 3 bases at V and 5 bases at J; junction bases unmatched: 11. CDR1 is SQVTM, CDR2 ANQGSEA, per germline. The CDR3 extends over 17 amino acids. CDR3 protein: CSVEGERTSGANNEQFF. CDR3 nucleotides: TGCAGCGTTGAGGGGGAAAGGACTAGCGGGGCTAACAATGAGCAGTTCTTC.

V and J are TRBV7-3 and TRBJ2-3; D is undetermined. The V end lost 2 bases, the J end lost 4 bases, and 10 bases lay between the germline ends. The CDR3 spans 14 residues. CDR1 is SGHTA, CDR2 FQGTGA, per germline. CDR3 sequence (DNA): TGTGCCAGCAGCTTAGGTTCCCCCCCAGATACGCAGTATTTT. It yields the protein CASSLGSPPDTQYF. Using reference TRBV7-3 and TRBJ2-3 for the parts outside the CDR3, the full variable domain is GAGVSQTPSNKVTEKGKYVELRCDPISGHTALYWYRQSLGQGPEFLIYFQGTGAADDSGLPNDRFFAVRPEGSVSTLKIQRTERGDSAVYLCASSLGSPPDTQYFGPGTRLTVL.

The CDR3 bases are TGTGCCTCAAGGACATCGGGGACGTACCAAGAGACCCAGTACTTC. Translating gives CASRTSGTYQETQYF. V and J are TRBV30 and TRBJ2-5; TRBD1 or TRBD2 may be the D gene (5 bases each). The CDR3 is 15 residues long. The V gene lost 7 bases and the J gene lost 0 bases, with 18 bases spanning the gap. CDR1 is GTSNPN and CDR2 is SVGIG in the germline V gene (reference sequence). The full variable domain, in which reference TRBV30 and TRBJ2-5 provide the parts outside the CDR3, is SQTIHQWPATLVQPVGSPLSLECTVEGTSNPNLYWYRQAAGRGLQLLFYSVGIGQISSEVPQNLSASRPQDRQFILSSKKLLLSDSGFYLCASRTSGTYQETQYFGPGTRLLVL.

This clone was observed a few times. As DNA, the CDR3 is TGTGCCAGCGGGATGAGGGAGCAGTTCTTC. It specifies CASGMREQFF. The V gene is TRBV10-3, the J gene TRBJ2-1; the D gene is possibly TRBD2 (6 bases). This CDR3 is 10 amino acids long. CDR1 and CDR2 from the germline V gene are ENHRY and SYGVKD. The germline V and J ends were trimmed by 10 bases and 10 bases, with 11 bases remaining between them.

This chain uses TRBV2 with TRBJ1-5, with D uncertain. Trimming took 4 bases from V and 4 from J, leaving 14 bases between them. Germline V gives CDR1 SNHLY, CDR2 FYNNEI. The CDR3 has 15 residues. The CDR3 loop reads CASSAETEKNQPQHF. CDR3 bases: TGTGCCAGCAGTGCCGAGACGGAGAAGAATCAGCCCCAGCATTTT.

This chain connects TRBV5-1 to TRBJ2-5; no definite D call. Trimming cost V 0 bases and J 1 base, with 7 bases left between them. Germline CDR1 reads SGHRS; CDR2 reads YFSETQ. The CDR3 extends over 14 amino acids. CDR3 coding DNA: TGCGCCAGCAGCTTGGCGGCTAGCCAAGAGACCCAGTACTTC. Residues: CASSLAASQETQYF.

The chain joins TRBV29-1 to TRBJ2-7; D remains unclear. The V end was cut by 4 bases, the J end by 4 bases, with 14 bases between. Germline loops: CDR1 SQVTM, CDR2 ANQGSEA. The CDR3 is 13 residues long. The chain's CDR3 is CSVGSVGQYEQYF. The CDR3 nucleotides are TGCAGCGTTGGGTCGGTTGGGCAGTACGAGCAGTACTTC.

This rearrangement joins TRBV7-9 to TRBJ1-2; weak D call: TRBD1 (5 bases). This CDR3 contains 14 residues. Germline V CDR1 and CDR2: SEHNR, FQNEAQ (reference sequence). The germline V and J ends were trimmed by 1 base and 8 bases, with 14 bases remaining between them. The CDR3 region is CASSLGTLPRGYTF. Here the CDR3 DNA reads TGTGCCAGCAGCTTAGGGACACTCCCGAGGGGCTACACCTTC.

This clone is medium-sized (0.01 to 0.1%) by share. The J gene is TRBJ1-2, the V gene TRBV21-1. TRBV21-1 is marked as a pseudogene. The CDR3 loop spans 10 amino acids. The CDR3 sequence: CASSNYGYTF. Written as DNA, the CDR3 is TGTGCCAGCAGCAACTATGGCTACACCTTC.

The CDR3 bases are TGTGCCAGCAGCTTAAGTAGGCACGAGCAGTACTTC. It specifies CASSLSRHEQYF. The rearrangement links TRBV7-2 to TRBJ2-7; D is ambiguous. Germline lookup yields CDR1 SGHTA and CDR2 FQGNSA. The CDR3 loop spans 12 amino acids. Trimming left V 2 bases short and J 5 bases short, with 7 bases between.

This clone was counted a few times. The chain couples TRBV5-1 to TRBJ1-1; TRBD1 might be the D (5 bases). In germline, CDR1 is SGHRS, CDR2 YFSETQ. With 3 bases removed from V and 2 bases from J, the gap between germline ends came to 8 bases. The CDR3 extends over 13 amino acids. CDR3 nucleotide sequence: TGCGCCAGCAGCTCGCAGGGTAACACTGAAGCTTTCTTT. Its protein product is CASSSQGNTEAFF.

The V gene is TRBV25-1, the J gene TRBJ1-6, with D uncertain. The CDR3 runs to 15 residues. V lost 1 base to trimming and J lost 9 bases, with 13 bases between them. The germline CDR1 and CDR2 sequences are MGHDK and SYGVNS. CDR3 DNA sequence: TGTGCCAGCAGTGAATCACTGGGGAGAGGTTCACCCCTCCACTTT. This encodes CASSESLGRGSPLHF.

This clone was seen a few times. The V gene is TRBV30, the J gene TRBJ1-5, with TRBD1 identical over 7 bases. From germline, CDR1 is GTSNPN and CDR2 SVGIG (reference sequence). The CDR3 loop spans 14 amino acids. After removal of 1 base from V and 4 bases from J, the junction contained 4 bases not matched to a gene. CDR3 DNA sequence: TGTGCCTGGAGTGAGGGGGCGACGAATCAGCCCCAGCATTTT. Protein: CAWSEGATNQPQHF.

This clone was recorded many times. The V gene is TRBV9, the J gene TRBJ1-2; no definite D call. Trimming took 0 bases from V and 0 from J, leaving 9 bases between them. The V gene's germline CDR1 is SGDLS and CDR2 YYNGEE. The CDR3 has 15 residues. CDR3 in amino acids: CASSVEGRANYGYTF. DNA for the CDR3: TGTGCCAGCAGCGTAGAGGGTCGGGCTAACTATGGCTACACCTTC.

The chain uses TRBV9 and TRBJ2-5, with D tentatively TRBD1 (6 bases). Germline V lookup: CDR1 SGDLS, CDR2 YYNGEE. The CDR3 covers 13 residues. The germline V and J ends were trimmed by 0 bases and 5 bases, with 8 bases remaining between them. The CDR3 coding sequence is TGTGCCAGCAGCGTAGCTACAGGGGAGACCCAGTACTTC. Amino acids: CASSVATGETQYF.

This clone was detected a few times. The V gene is TRBV5-1, the J gene TRBJ1-2; maybe TRBD1 (5 bases). Trimming stripped 4 bases from V and 7 bases from J, with 20 bases between. CDR3 size: 15 residues. The germline CDR1 and CDR2 sequences are SGHRS and YFSETQ. The CDR3 DNA reads TGCGCCAGCAGCCCAGCGGGGCAGGAGACTCGTGGCTACACCTTC. It encodes CASSPAGQETRGYTF. The variable domain in full, completed from reference TRBV5-1 and TRBJ1-2, reads KAGVTQTPRYLIKTRGQQVTLSCSPISGHRSVSWYQQTPGQGLQFLFEYFSETQRNKGNFPGRFSGRQFSNSRSEMNVSTLELGDSALYLCASSPAGQETRGYTFGSGTRLTVV.

The chain couples TRBV5-4 to TRBJ2-1, with 8 bases that match TRBD2. V was clipped by 3 bases and J by 2 bases; unmatched bases: 4. Germline V gene sequence: CDR1 SGHNT, CDR2 YYREEE (reference sequence). This CDR3 spans 15 amino acids. The CDR3 here is CASSSSGGAYNEQFF. CDR3 nucleotide sequence: TGTGCCAGCAGCTCCAGCGGGGGCGCCTACAATGAGCAGTTCTTC. The complete variable domain, with remaining parts taken from reference TRBV5-4 and TRBJ2-1, reads ETGVTQSPTHLIKTRGQQVTLRCSSQSGHNTVSWYQQALGQGPQFIFQYYREEENGRGNFPPRFSGLQFPNYSSELNVNALELDDSALYLCASSSSGGAYNEQFFGPGTRLTVL.

The chain joins TRBV4-1 to TRBJ2-1, with D perhaps matching TRBD2 (6 bases). Germline lookup yields CDR1 MGHRA and CDR2 YSYEKL. V dropped 0 bases and J dropped 9 bases, with 18 bases sitting between them. The CDR3 has 16 residues. The CDR3 nucleotides read TGCGCCAGCAGCCAAGAAGCGGGCTTTAGTGGGGGTGAGCAGTTCTTC. This gives the protein CASSQEAGFSGGEQFF.

V usage is TRBV11-2 and J usage is TRBJ2-4; D gene uncertain. V gave up 1 base and J gave up 3 bases, with 7 bases separating them. CDR3 length: 14 amino acids. Germline V gene lookup returns CDR1 SGHAT and CDR2 FQNNGV. DNA of the CDR3: TGTGCCAGCAGCTTAGGCCAGCACAAAAACATTCAGTACTTC. The encoded protein is CASSLGQHKNIQYF.

This clone was observed a few times. The chain is built from TRBV29-1 and TRBJ2-2, with D perhaps matching TRBD2 (5 bases). Germline loops: CDR1 SQVTM, CDR2 ANQGSEA. CDR3 length: 11 residues. As DNA, the CDR3 is TGCACCGCCGGGGATCCCGGGGAGCTGTTTTTT. Translation gives CTAGDPGELFF.

This clone has a single count. The chain is built from TRBV6-1 and TRBJ2-3; D gene ambiguous. Trimming stripped 6 bases from V and 0 bases from J, with 7 bases between. The CDR3 has 13 residues. From germline, CDR1 is MNHNS and CDR2 SASEGT. CDR3 region: CASRQTSTDTQYF. The CDR3 DNA reads as TGTGCCAGCAGGCAGACTAGCACAGATACGCAGTATTTT.

The chain recombines TRBV6-5 with TRBJ2-7; D is perhaps TRBD2 (6 bases). Germline V lookup: CDR1 MNHEY, CDR2 SVGAGI. The length of the CDR3 is 14 residues. Trimming shortened V by 5 bases and J by 1 base, and 12 bases separated the two germline ends. CDR3 nucleotide sequence: TGTGCCAGCAGTCGAACGGGGACTTCCTACGAGCAGTACTTC. Its protein is CASSRTGTSYEQYF.

The chain recombines TRBV29-1 with TRBJ1-2; 7 positions agree with TRBD1. The CDR3 spans 13 residues. J gave up 10 bases and V 7 bases, and 15 bases lay outside the gene matches. From germline, CDR1 is SQVTM and CDR2 ANQGSEA. This CDR3 is CSGRTGGDGVYTF. In nucleotides, the CDR3 is TGCAGCGGGCGGACAGGCGGGGATGGTGTCTACACCTTC. The entire variable domain, with the rest obtained from reference TRBV29-1 and TRBJ1-2, is as follows: SAVISQKPSRDICQRGTSLTIQCQVDSQVTMMFWYRQQPGQSLTLIATANQGSEATYESGFVIDKFPISRPNLTFSTLTVSNMSPEDSSIYLCSGRTGGDGVYTFGSGTRLTVV.

This clone was counted once. The chain uses TRBV30 and TRBJ1-2, with D unresolved. Trimming left V 0 bases short and J 4 bases short, with 9 bases between. CDR3 size: 13 residues. Looked up from germline, CDR1 is GTSNPN and CDR2 is SVGIG (reference sequence). The CDR3 sequence: CAWSVSLAYGYTF. CDR3 DNA sequence: TGTGCCTGGAGTGTGAGTCTCGCCTATGGCTACACCTTC.